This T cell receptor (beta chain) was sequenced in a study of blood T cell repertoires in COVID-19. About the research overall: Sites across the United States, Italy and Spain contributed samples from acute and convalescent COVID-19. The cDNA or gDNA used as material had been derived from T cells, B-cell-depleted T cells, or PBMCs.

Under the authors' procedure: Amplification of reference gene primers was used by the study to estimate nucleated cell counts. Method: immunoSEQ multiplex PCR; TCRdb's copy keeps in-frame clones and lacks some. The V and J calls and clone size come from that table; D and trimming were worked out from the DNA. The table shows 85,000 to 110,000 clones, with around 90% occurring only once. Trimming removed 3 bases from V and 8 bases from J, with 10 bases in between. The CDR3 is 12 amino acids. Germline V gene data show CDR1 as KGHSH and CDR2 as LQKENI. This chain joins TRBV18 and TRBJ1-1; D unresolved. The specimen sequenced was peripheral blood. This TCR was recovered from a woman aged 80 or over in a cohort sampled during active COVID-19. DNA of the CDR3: TGTGCCAGCTCACCCGGGCCGGGGGAAGCTTTCTTT. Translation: CASSPGPGEAFF.